Listed below are T cell receptor beta chains from one sample, sequenced in a study of identifying expanded T cells in peripheral blood. TCRdb keeps only in-frame clones here, not all; method: immunoSEQ multiplex PCR. Of around 60,000 clones detected, around 86% appear once; the ten largest clones hold 19%. The sample taken for sequencing was blood. All receptors derive from a person aged 18-70 years in good health. The CDR3 runs from the conserved cysteine through the conserved F or W. The D gene is left open where the match is weak. Rows may omit the clone size; those that give it use once, few, many or a size class.

j_call clone_size d_call v_call cdr3_nt cdr3_aa
TRBJ2-5 . . TRBV15 TGTGCCACCAGCAGATCCCCCGGGTTATGGCAAGAGACCCAGTACTTC CATSRSPGLWQETQYF
TRBJ2-2 once . TRBV25-1 TGTGCCAGCAGTGGTTCATGGGGTGGCACCGGGGAGCTGTTTTTT CASSGSWGGTGELFF
TRBJ2-1 . . TRBV5-3 TGTGCCAGAACCGGCGCCGAGGACAAAGGGCCTCCTGACTACAGTGAGCAGTTCTTC CARTGAEDKGPPDYSEQFF
TRBJ2-7 . . TRBV19 TGTGCCAGTAGTCAAGACGGGAACAGCCTCTACGAGCAGTACTTC CASSQDGNSLYEQYF
TRBJ2-7 . TRBD2 TRBV7-9 TGTGCCAGCAGCGCCGGGACTAGCCGGGAGCAGTACTTC CASSAGTSREQYF
TRBJ1-5 . TRBD1 TRBV2 TGTGCCAGCAGGGCGGGCGGGACAGGGAAGGTGCAGCCCCAGCATTTT CASRAGGTGKVQPQHF
TRBJ2-5 few TRBD1 TRBV9 TGTGCCAGCAGCGTGGGACAGGGTATCCAAGAGACCCAGTACTTC CASSVGQGIQETQYF
TRBJ1-1 . . TRBV5-4 TGTGCCAGCAGCTTGGCCGGTCCGGGGGGAGACACTGAAGCTTTCTTT CASSLAGPGGDTEAFF
TRBJ1-2 . TRBD1 TRBV5-6 TGTGCCAGCAGCTTCAACGACAGGGGAGAGGGCTACACCTTC CASSFNDRGEGYTF
TRBJ2-3 . TRBD2 TRBV5-4 TGTGCCAGTACCAGAAACCCTACCGGGACTAGCGGGACGAATACGCAGTATTTT CASTRNPTGTSGTNTQYF
TRBJ2-2 once TRBD2 TRBV2 TGTGCCAGCTCGGGGGGGAACACCGGGGAGCTGTTTTTT CASSGGNTGELFF
TRBJ2-2 . . TRBV7-8 TGTGCCAGCAGCACGGCAGGGAACACCGGGGAGCTGTTTTTT CASSTAGNTGELFF
TRBJ1-1 . . TRBV5-1 TGCGCCAGCAGCTTGATGAACCTACAGGGCGCCGCGGGGGAAGCTTTCTTT CASSLMNLQGAAGEAFF
TRBJ2-5 few . TRBV5-4 TGTGCCAGCAGCTTGCAGTTCCAAGAGACCCAGTACTTC CASSLQFQETQYF
TRBJ1-1 . . TRBV19 TGTGCCAGTAGTGGGGCGGACATTGAAGGGGCTGAAGCTTTCTTT CASSGADIEGAEAFF
TRBJ2-1 . TRBD1 TRBV10-1 TGCGCCAGCCGAGGACAGGGACAGGGGGAGCAGTTCTTC CASRGQGQGEQFF
TRBJ1-6 few . TRBV7-2 TGTGCCAGCAGCGAGAGAATGGCCCGAGGTTCACCCCTCCACTTT CASSERMARGSPLHF
TRBJ2-3 . TRBD1 TRBV19 TGTGCCAGTGGGGACAGGGGAGCTAGCACAGATACGCAGTATTTT CASGDRGASTDTQYF
TRBJ2-5 . . TRBV6-1 TGTGCCAGCAGTGAAGTACTCGCGAATTTGGAGACCCAGTACTTC CASSEVLANLETQYF
TRBJ1-5 . TRBD1 TRBV27 TGTGCCAGCAGCTCTACACAGGGGTACAATCAGCCCCAGCATTTT CASSSTQGYNQPQHF
TRBJ2-2 . TRBD2 TRBV19 TGTGCCAGTAGTATTAGCGGGGGGGCCGCCGGGGAGCTGTTTTTT CASSISGGAAGELFF
TRBJ1-1 . . TRBV6-1 TGTGCCAGCAGCGAACCGCCCCTTACTGAAGCTTTCTTT CASSEPPLTEAFF
TRBJ2-7 . TRBD1 TRBV28 TGTGCCAGCAGCTTGGGACAGGGACCATACGAGCAGTACTTC CASSLGQGPYEQYF
TRBJ2-5 . . TRBV18 TGTGCCAGCTCCCAAGTCGTTACAGAGACCCAGTACTTC CASSQVVTETQYF
TRBJ2-5 . TRBD2 TRBV5-1 TGCGCCAGCAGCCTGAAGACTAGCGGGGAAGAGACCCAGTACTTC CASSLKTSGEETQYF
TRBJ2-1 . TRBD1 TRBV5-4 TGTGCCAGCAGCCTTCCCGGGACAGGGATCAATGAGCAGTTCTTC CASSLPGTGINEQFF
TRBJ1-3 once . TRBV5-4 TGTGCCAGCAGCTTGGGGCAGGACTATTCTGGAAACACCATATATTTT CASSLGQDYSGNTIYF
TRBJ2-5 once TRBD2 TRBV9 TGTGCCAGCAGCGTAGGCGGGGGGGGTCAAGAGACCCAGTACTTC CASSVGGGGQETQYF
TRBJ1-5 . . TRBV6-1 TGTGCCAGCACCCCTACTACAGGGCGGAATCAGCCCCAGCATTTT CASTPTTGRNQPQHF
TRBJ2-1 . . TRBV6-4 TGTGCCAGCAGTGATTACCGGGGGGAGCAGTTCTTC CASSDYRGEQFF
TRBJ2-2 . . TRBV6-5 TGTGCCAGCAATCGGGGGACCGGGGAGCTGTTTTTT CASNRGTGELFF
TRBJ2-2 . . TRBV4-3 TGCGCCAGCAGCCTCTGGTCTAGCACCGGGGAGCTGTTTTTT CASSLWSSTGELFF
TRBJ1-6 . . TRBV5-4 TGTGCCAGCAGCTTGAATTTGGGGTCAAGATCACCCCTCCACTTT CASSLNLGSRSPLHF
TRBJ2-3 few . TRBV29-1 TGCAGCGTTGACCTAGGACAAGGAACAGATACGCAGTATTTT CSVDLGQGTDTQYF
TRBJ1-1 . . TRBV10-1 TGCGCCAGCAGCCCGTTGGGACGGAGTGAAGCTTTCTTT CASSPLGRSEAFF
TRBJ2-3 . TRBD1 TRBV5-5 TGTGCCAGCAGCCATATCCCGGGACAGGGAACAGATACGCAGTATTTT CASSHIPGQGTDTQYF